The 16 T cell receptor beta chains listed next were all sequenced from one sample in a study of shared clonotypes between healthy human individuals. Method: immunoSEQ multiplex PCR; TCRdb's copy keeps in-frame clones and lacks some. The table has more than 1,200,000 clones, 98% seen once. Sequenced material: naive CD4+ T cells sorted from blood. As for subset: CD45RA+ positively selected. These receptors all stem from a man younger than 45 in good health.

This clone was counted once. The rearrangement joins TRBV30 to TRBJ1-5, with a possible D match to TRBD1 (6 bases). Germline-derived CDR1 and CDR2 are GTSNPN and SVGIG (reference sequence). The V end lost 5 bases, the J end lost 7 bases, and 18 bases lay between the germline ends. The CDR3 consists of 14 residues. DNA for the CDR3: TGTGCCTGGGACGAGGGGACCACAGGGCAGCCCCAGCATTTT. Protein sequence: CAWDEGTTGQPQHF.

As regards this clone: Within the sample, other DNA sequences also encode this same CDR3. V usage is TRBV6-1 and J usage is TRBJ1-2; D call uncertain. The V gene lost 3 bases and the J gene lost 4 bases, with 3 bases spanning the gap. CDR3 length: 11 amino acids. Germline V lookup: CDR1 MNHNS, CDR2 SASEGT. CDR3 bases: TGTGCCAGCAGTGATCGCTATGGCTACACCTTC. Amino acid sequence: CASSDRYGYTF.

CDR3 sequence (DNA): TGTGCCAGCAGTGAGTCGGCTAGCGGAGTGAGCTCCTACAATGAGCAGTTCTTC. This encodes CASSESASGVSSYNEQFF. The chain is built from TRBV25-1 and TRBJ2-1, with 7 nucleotides matching TRBD2. V trimming: 3 bases; J trimming: 0 bases; junction bases outside the gene matches: 11. The CDR3 runs 18 residues. Germline loops: CDR1 MGHDK, CDR2 SYGVNS.

In this sample, this clone turned up once. Other DNA sequences in this specimen translate into the identical CDR3. V and J are TRBV18 and TRBJ1-5; 9 nucleotides agree with TRBD1. The CDR3 is 15 residues long. The junction had 7 bases not matched to a gene; V was cut back by 6 bases and J by 4 bases. Germline V CDR1 and CDR2: KGHSH, LQKENI. The CDR3 region has the DNA TGTGCCAGCTCGCCCCAGGGACAGGGTAATCAGCCCCAGCATTTT. Translation: CASSPQGQGNQPQHF. Variable domain in full (rest from reference TRBV18 and TRBJ1-5): NAGVMQNPRHLVRRRGQEARLRCSPMKGHSHVYWYRQLPEEGLKFMVYLQKENIIDESGMPKERFSAEFPKEGPSILRIQQVVRGDSAAYFCASSPQGQGNQPQHFGDGTRLSIL.

V and J are TRBV7-9 and TRBJ1-2; 12 nucleotides align to TRBD1. The CDR3 sequence is 19 residues long. Germline CDR1 and CDR2: SEHNR and FQNEAQ (reference sequence). With 2 bases clipped from V and 3 bases from J, the junction kept 13 bases outside the gene matches. The CDR3 here is CASSLTSGTGGGGDYGYTF. CDR3 nucleotides: TGTGCCAGCAGCTTAACGTCCGGGACAGGGGGCGGTGGTGACTATGGCTACACCTTC. Combining the CDR3 with reference TRBV7-9 and TRBJ1-2 gives the whole variable domain DTGVSQNPRHKITKRGQNVTFRCDPISEHNRLYWYRQTLGQGPEFLTYFQNEAQLEKSRLLSDRFSAERPKGSFSTLEIQRTEQGDSAMYLCASSLTSGTGGGGDYGYTFGSGTRLTVV.

The DNA of the CDR3 is TGTGCCAGCGGCCCTGGGGCCAAACGGGGGCAGTACTTC. This encodes CASGPGAKRGQYF. The genes are TRBV28 and TRBJ2-7; D might be TRBD1 or TRBD2, each matching 5 bases. CDR3 length: 13 residues. The germline V gene has CDR1 MDHEN and CDR2 SYDVKM. Trimming took 8 bases from V and 9 from J, leaving 20 bases between them.

V and J are TRBV2 and TRBJ2-7, with no clear D. The CDR3 totals 12 residues. The V and J ends lost 2 bases and 7 bases respectively, with 9 bases between them. Germline assignment: CDR1 SNHLY and CDR2 FYNNEI. CDR3 bases: TGTGCCAGCAGTGAATCGGTAAGAGAGCAGTACTTC. Residues: CASSESVREQYF.

The chain's CDR3 is CASSGLSSYNEQFF. The CDR3 DNA reads TGTGCCAGCTCAGGACTGAGCTCCTACAATGAGCAGTTCTTC. The chain uses TRBV18 and TRBJ2-1; perhaps TRBD2 as D (5 bases). Germline-derived CDR1 and CDR2 are KGHSH and LQKENI. V lost 5 bases, J lost 0 bases, and 8 bases lay in between. The length of the CDR3 is 14 residues. The full variable domain, with the rest looked up from reference TRBV18 and TRBJ2-1, is NAGVMQNPRHLVRRRGQEARLRCSPMKGHSHVYWYRQLPEEGLKFMVYLQKENIIDESGMPKERFSAEFPKEGPSILRIQQVVRGDSAAYFCASSGLSSYNEQFFGPGTRLTVL.

V is TRBV18 and J is TRBJ1-2; D remains unclear. Looked up from germline, CDR1 is KGHSH and CDR2 is LQKENI. V was pared by 5 bases and J by 4 bases, with 8 bases between. This CDR3 is built from 12 residues. This chain's CDR3 is CASSVRSYGYTF. CDR3 in DNA: TGTGCCAGCTCAGTCAGATCCTATGGCTACACCTTC.

Note on this clone: The sample contains more than one DNA sequence encoding this CDR3. The V and J genes are TRBV6-6 and TRBJ2-2; no clear D. The germline CDR1 and CDR2 sequences are MNHNY and SVGAGI (reference sequence). Trimming cost V 3 bases and J 3 bases, with 8 bases left between them. CDR3 size: 14 residues. The CDR3 sequence is CASSYSRDTGELFF. CDR3 nucleotide sequence: TGTGCCAGCAGTTATAGCCGGGACACCGGGGAGCTGTTTTTT.

CDR3 sequence: CASSQERWTNLNEQFF. Here the CDR3 DNA reads TGCGCCAGCAGCCAAGAACGTTGGACTAACCTCAATGAGCAGTTCTTC. The V call is TRBV4-3, the J call TRBJ2-1, with a possible D match to TRBD2 (6 bases). From germline, CDR1 is LGHNA and CDR2 YSLEER. V dropped 0 bases and J dropped 6 bases, with 15 bases sitting between them. The CDR3 is 16 residues long.

V gene TRBV5-4 combines with J gene TRBJ1-1; D unclear. In germline, CDR1 is SGHNT, CDR2 YYREEE (reference sequence). The CDR3 has 14 amino acids. V lost 4 bases to trimming and J lost 6 bases, with 16 bases between them. This CDR3 reads CASSPRAEGAEAFF. Here the CDR3 DNA reads TGTGCCAGCAGCCCGCGGGCGGAGGGCGCTGAAGCTTTCTTT.

V gene TRBV5-5 combines with J gene TRBJ2-5, with 10 bases aligning to TRBD2. There are 16 residues in the CDR3. J gave up 4 bases and V 0 bases, and 6 bases lay outside the gene matches. The germline V gene encodes CDR1 SGHKS and CDR2 YYEKEE (reference sequence). The CDR3 loop is CASSLVGGLALETQYF. The CDR3 DNA reads as TGTGCCAGCAGCTTGGTGGGGGGACTAGCGTTAGAGACCCAGTACTTC. Full variable domain (rest looked up from reference TRBV5-5 and TRBJ2-5): DAGVTQSPTHLIKTRGQQVTLRCSPISGHKSVSWYQQVLGQGPQFIFQYYEKEERGRGNFPDRFSARQFPNYSSELNVNALLLGDSALYLCASSLVGGLALETQYFGPGTRLLVL.

The chain combines TRBV11-2 with TRBJ2-1, with unresolved D. Germline loops: CDR1 SGHAT, CDR2 FQNNGV. Between the trimmed V and J ends, which lost 1 base and 4 bases, there was a span of 11 bases. The CDR3 runs 15 residues. The CDR3 reads CASSLGPLEYNEQFF. The DNA for the CDR3 is TGTGCCAGCAGCTTAGGGCCTCTTGAGTACAATGAGCAGTTCTTC. The entire variable domain, with the rest obtained from reference TRBV11-2 and TRBJ2-1, is as follows: EAGVAQSPRYKIIEKRQSVAFWCNPISGHATLYWYQQILGQGPKLLIQFQNNGVVDDSQLPKDRFSAERLKGVDSTLKIQPAKLEDSAVYLCASSLGPLEYNEQFFGPGTRLTVL.

A word on this clone: An end of the junction differs from the germline gene, which may be a read error. The rearrangement links TRBV28 to TRBJ1-3, with D unclear. Germline loops: CDR1 MDHEN, CDR2 SYDVKM. The CDR3 is 13 residues long. As DNA, the CDR3 is TGTGCCAGCAGTTTAACTCGGGCAATCTTGACCAATTTT. This encodes CASSLTRAILTNF.

The V gene is TRBV2, the J gene TRBJ2-1; 7 bases line up with TRBD2. Germline V gives CDR1 SNHLY, CDR2 FYNNEI. With 7 bases clipped from V and 7 bases from J, the junction kept 1 base outside the gene matches. This CDR3 contains 11 residues. The CDR3 spells CASTSGNEQFF. CDR3 DNA: TGTGCCAGCACTAGCGGTAATGAGCAGTTCTTC. The full variable domain, in which reference TRBV2 and TRBJ2-1 provide the parts outside the CDR3, is EPEVTQTPSHQVTQMGQEVILRCVPISNHLYFYWYRQILGQKVEFLVSFYNNEISEKSEIFDDQFSVERPDGSNFTLKIRSTKLEDSAMYFCASTSGNEQFFGPGTRLTVL.